The 20 T cell receptor beta chains listed next were all sequenced from one sample in a study of blood T cell repertoires in COVID-19. TCRdb's copy holds only in-frame clones and misses some; the assay was immunoSEQ multiplex PCR. Among hundreds of thousands of clones listed, more than 70% were seen once. Specimen: PBMCs or T cells enriched from blood (not recorded which). These receptors were taken from a woman aged 60-75 years in a cohort exposed to, infected with or recovered from COVID-19 (not recorded which).

This clone occurred a few times. The gene calls are TRBV29-1 and TRBJ1-2, with D perhaps matching TRBD1 (5 bases). The V end was cut by 6 bases, the J end by 4 bases, with 18 bases between. Germline loops: CDR1 SQVTM, CDR2 ANQGSEA. CDR3 length equals 14 residues. This CDR3 reads CSVRGGERGYGYTF. For the CDR3, the DNA is TGCAGCGTCCGAGGAGGGGAGCGAGGCTATGGCTACACCTTC.

This CDR3 reads CASSQARGGNSPLHF. The CDR3 DNA sequence: TGTGCCAGCAGCCAAGCTAGGGGGGGTAATTCACCCCTCCACTTT. The V gene is TRBV3-1 (or the pseudogene TRBV3-2), the J gene TRBJ1-6; tentatively, D is TRBD1 (6 bases). Per the germline V gene, CDR1 is LGHDT and CDR2 is YNNKEL (reference sequence). V lost 1 base, J lost 6 bases, and 10 bases lay in between. The CDR3 covers 15 residues.

This rearrangement joins TRBV19 to TRBJ1-2; 8 nucleotides align to TRBD1. V lost 7 bases to trimming and J lost 2 bases; unmatched junction nucleotides: 3. The germline CDR1 and CDR2 sequences are LNHDA and SQIVND (reference sequence). The CDR3 is 13 amino acids. In nucleotides, the CDR3 is TGTGCCAGTATAGGACAGGGAAACTATGGCTACACCTTC. This codes for CASIGQGNYGYTF.

The CDR3 DNA reads TGCAGTGCCAGTGGAGCGGGAGAGGTCCTTAACAATGAGCAGTTCTTC. Protein sequence: CSASGAGEVLNNEQFF. This sequence joins TRBV20-1 and TRBJ2-1; 8 bases line up with TRBD2. The junction had 15 bases not matched to a gene; V was cut back by 6 bases and J by 5 bases. The germline V gene has CDR1 DFQATT and CDR2 SNEGSKA (reference sequence). The CDR3 extends over 16 amino acids.

The CDR3 region has the DNA TGTGCCAGCAGTTTTGCCCCCCGCGCAGCGGGGTCCTACGAGCAGTACTTC. Translating it yields CASSFAPRAAGSYEQYF. The gene calls are TRBV28 and TRBJ2-7; TRBD2 matches at 7 bases. The CDR3 is 17 residues long. The germline V gene encodes CDR1 MDHEN and CDR2 SYDVKM. J gave up 1 base and V 3 bases, and 12 bases lay outside the gene matches. Together with reference TRBV28 and TRBJ2-7, the CDR3 gives the full variable domain: DVKVTQSSRYLVKRTGEKVFLECVQDMDHENMFWYRQDPGLGLRLIYFSYDVKMKEKGDIPEGYSVSREKKERFSLILESASTNQTSMYLCASSFAPRAAGSYEQYFGPGTRLTVT.

This chain links TRBV30 with TRBJ2-7, with 8 bases lining up with TRBD2. Per germline, CDR1 GTSNPN and CDR2 SVGIG (reference sequence). With 3 bases clipped from V and 0 bases from J, the junction kept 4 bases outside the gene matches. The CDR3 sequence is 14 residues long. Written as DNA, the CDR3 is TGTGCCTGGAGGTGGGGGACTAGCTCCTACGAGCAGTACTTC. As protein: CAWRWGTSSYEQYF.

The chain employs TRBV19 and TRBJ2-7; D is perhaps TRBD2 (6 bases). There are 14 residues in the CDR3. Germline assignment: CDR1 LNHDA and CDR2 SQIVND (reference sequence). Trimming shortened V by 4 bases and J by 4 bases, and 14 bases separated the two germline ends. CDR3 sequence (DNA): TGTGCCAGTAGTAGGTCTAGCGTTCCTTACGAGCAGTACTTC. Encoded protein: CASSRSSVPYEQYF. Looking up the rest from reference TRBV19 and TRBJ2-7 gives the full variable domain: DGGITQSPKYLFRKEGQNVTLSCEQNLNHDAMYWYRQDPGQGLRLIYYSQIVNDFQKGDIAEGYSVSREKKESFPLTVTSAQKNPTAFYLCASSRSSVPYEQYFGPGTRLTVT.

This rearrangement joins TRBV27 to TRBJ2-2; D gene unclear. Germline V CDR1 and CDR2: MNHEY, SMNVEV (reference sequence). There are 15 residues in the CDR3. V shed 7 bases and J shed 4 bases, with 16 bases lying between them. In nucleotides, the CDR3 is TGTGCCAGCACCCCCTTGGCAGGATCCACCGGGGAGCTGTTTTTT. It translates to CASTPLAGSTGELFF.

The rearrangement joins TRBV6-5 to TRBJ2-3; D is ambiguous. Germline lookup yields CDR1 MNHEY and CDR2 SVGAGI. The ends were cut back, 4 bases at V and 4 bases at J, with 15 bases in the middle. The CDR3 covers 15 residues. This chain's CDR3 is CASSSELPWSDTQYF. DNA of the CDR3: TGTGCCAGCAGTTCCGAACTCCCCTGGTCAGATACGCAGTATTTT.

The chain links TRBV27 to TRBJ2-7; possible D gene TRBD2, 6 bases. The CDR3 is 15 residues long. The V end was cut by 1 base, the J end by 5 bases, with 15 bases between. Germline CDR1 is MNHEY and CDR2 is SMNVEV (reference sequence). This CDR3 is CASSLWGGRVHEQYF. In nucleotides, the CDR3 is TGTGCCAGCAGTTTATGGGGAGGAAGGGTCCACGAGCAGTACTTC.

The V and J genes are TRBV11-2 and TRBJ2-7, with TRBD1 matching over 8 bases. Germline CDR1 SGHAT, CDR2 FQNNGV. The CDR3 runs 15 residues. The J segment lost 3 bases and the V segment lost 6 bases, leaving 10 bases of the junction unmatched. This CDR3 is CASSPGQGANYEQYF. DNA for the CDR3: TGTGCCAGCAGTCCGGGGCAGGGGGCAAACTACGAGCAGTACTTC.

This clone was seen a single time. The rearrangement links TRBV27 to TRBJ1-2; 8 bases align to TRBD1. The junction had 5 bases not matched to a gene; V was cut back by 3 bases and J by 8 bases. Germline V CDR1 and CDR2: MNHEY, SMNVEV (reference sequence). The CDR3 loop spans 13 amino acids. Written as DNA, the CDR3 is TGTGCCAGCAGTTTCCAGGGGGCGAGGGGCTACACCTTC. The encoded protein is CASSFQGARGYTF.

The table lists this clone with a few counts. As DNA, the CDR3 is TGTGCCAGCAGTTTCCGGGACGGGAGTTACGAGCAGTACTTC. This gives the protein CASSFRDGSYEQYF. V and J are TRBV2 and TRBJ2-7, with D tentatively TRBD2 (6 bases). CDR1 is SNHLY, CDR2 FYNNEI, per germline. V was clipped by 5 bases and J by 4 bases, with 15 bases between them. The length of the CDR3 is 14 residues.

The chain employs TRBV27 and TRBJ2-7; weak D call: TRBD1 (5 bases). In germline, CDR1 is MNHEY, CDR2 SMNVEV (reference sequence). The CDR3 sequence is 12 residues long. V was trimmed by 8 bases and J by 2 bases, leaving 10 bases between them. CDR3 bases: TGTGCCAGCGGCCCAGGGACCTACGAGCAGTACTTC. Protein product: CASGPGTYEQYF.

V gene TRBV6-1 combines with J gene TRBJ2-4; D remains ambiguous. CDR1 is MNHNS, CDR2 SASEGT, per germline. CDR3 size: 13 residues. V was trimmed by 3 bases and J by 8 bases, leaving 11 bases between them. CDR3 loop: CASSDMRRDIQYF. CDR3 nucleotide sequence: TGTGCCAGCAGTGATATGCGGCGTGACATTCAGTACTTC.

The CDR3 is CASSPLGLAGGPPIEQYF. The CDR3 DNA reads as TGTGCCAGCTCACCACTGGGACTAGCGGGAGGGCCACCCATTGAGCAGTACTTC. This chain uses TRBV18 with TRBJ2-7; 16 bases map to TRBD2. This CDR3 has 18 amino acids. CDR1 is KGHSH and CDR2 is LQKENI in the germline V gene. V lost 1 base and J lost 7; bases outside the gene matches: 10.

This sequence joins TRBV10-2 and TRBJ2-4; 10 bases match TRBD2. The germline gives CDR1 WSHSY, CDR2 SAAADI. V dropped 5 bases and J dropped 2; count of bases not matched to a gene: 6. CDR3 size: 16 residues. The CDR3 DNA reads TGCGCCAGCAGTTACGGGACTAGCGTTTCCAAAAACATTCAGTACTTC. As protein: CASSYGTSVSKNIQYF.

This chain joins TRBV18 and TRBJ1-1; no firm D call. Germline CDR1 KGHSH, CDR2 LQKENI. V was cut by 2 bases and J by 1 base, with 8 bases left in between. This CDR3 region has 14 residues. CDR3 amino acids: CASSPKGENTEAFF. The CDR3 DNA is TGTGCCAGCTCACCAAAGGGAGAGAACACTGAAGCTTTCTTT.

This clone was seen a single time. The chain couples TRBV27 to TRBJ1-2, with TRBD1 as a possible D gene (6 bases). CDR3 length: 12 amino acids. From germline, CDR1 is MNHEY and CDR2 SMNVEV (reference sequence). Trimming pared 8 bases from V and 8 bases from J, leaving 15 bases between. The CDR3 spells CASRRGGEGYTF. DNA of the CDR3: TGTGCCAGCCGAAGGGGGGGGGAAGGCTACACCTTC.

The chain joins TRBV11-2 to TRBJ2-1, with D tentatively TRBD2 (6 bases). V was cut by 4 bases and J by 4 bases, with 20 bases left in between. The germline gives CDR1 SGHAT, CDR2 FQNNGV. The CDR3 extends over 17 amino acids. Here the CDR3 reads CASSSSPGGAGYNEQFF. The CDR3, as DNA: TGTGCCAGCAGCTCCTCCCCTGGCGGGGCTGGATACAATGAGCAGTTCTTC.